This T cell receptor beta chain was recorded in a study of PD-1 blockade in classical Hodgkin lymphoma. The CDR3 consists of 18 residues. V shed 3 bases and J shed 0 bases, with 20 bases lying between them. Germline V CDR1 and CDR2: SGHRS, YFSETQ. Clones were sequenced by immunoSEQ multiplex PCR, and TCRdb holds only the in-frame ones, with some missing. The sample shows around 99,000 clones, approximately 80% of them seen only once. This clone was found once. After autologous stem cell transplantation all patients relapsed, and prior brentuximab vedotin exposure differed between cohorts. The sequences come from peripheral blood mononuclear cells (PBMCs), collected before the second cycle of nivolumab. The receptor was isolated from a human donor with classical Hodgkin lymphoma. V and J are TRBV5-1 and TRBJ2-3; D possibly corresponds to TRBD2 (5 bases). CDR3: CASSSGLEVGSSTDTQYF. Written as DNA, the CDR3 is TGCGCCAGCAGCTCAGGACTCGAAGTAGGGAGTAGCACAGATACGCAGTATTTT. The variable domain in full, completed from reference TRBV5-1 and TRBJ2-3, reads KAGVTQTPRYLIKTRGQQVTLSCSPISGHRSVSWYQQTPGQGLQFLFEYFSETQRNKGNFPGRFSGRQFSNSRSEMNVSTLELGDSALYLCASSSGLEVGSSTDTQYFGPGTRLTVL.